Below are 29 T cell receptor beta chains sequenced from a single sample in a study of blood T cell repertoires in COVID-19. The repertoire was sequenced with immunoSEQ multiplex PCR; TCRdb's copy has only in-frame clones and lacks some. This sample yields about 190,000 clones, of which less than 80% are seen a single time; approximately 13% belongs to the top ten. The specimen was peripheral blood. Receptors originate from a man in his forties or fifties who had recovered from COVID-19.

In the case of this clone: Additional DNA sequences in this sample encode the identical CDR3. V gene TRBV5-8 combines with J gene TRBJ2-1; TRBD2 aligns across 14 bases. V trimming: 2 bases; J trimming: 6 bases; junction bases outside the gene matches: 7. This CDR3 contains 17 residues. Germline CDR1 SGHTS, CDR2 YDEGEE. The CDR3 sequence is CASSFYPGTSGSNEQFF. The CDR3 region has the DNA TGTGCCAGCAGCTTTTACCCCGGGACTAGCGGGAGCAATGAGCAGTTCTTC.

The V and J genes are TRBV5-1 and TRBJ2-3, with TRBD2 identical over 7 bases. This CDR3 contains 15 residues. The junction had 6 bases not matched to a gene; V was cut back by 0 bases and J by 5 bases. Germline V CDR1 and CDR2: SGHRS, YFSETQ. The CDR3 region has the DNA TGCGCCAGCAGCTTGGGGGCTAGCGGCGTAGATACGCAGTATTTT. This codes for CASSLGASGVDTQYF.

The CDR3 region has the DNA TGTGCCAGCAGTGGGCGGCCGCTCTCCTACGAGCAGTACTTC. This sequence encodes CASSGRPLSYEQYF. The gene calls are TRBV25-1 and TRBJ2-7, with D hard to call. CDR1 and CDR2 from the germline V gene are MGHDK and SYGVNS. Between the trimmed V and J ends, which lost 4 bases and 0 bases, there was a span of 10 bases. This CDR3 is 14 amino acids long.

The chain is built from TRBV24-1 and TRBJ2-3; TRBD1 matches 9 bases. Germline V CDR1 and CDR2: KGHDR, SFDVKD. The CDR3 runs 16 residues. With V trimmed by 3 bases and J by 4 bases, 7 bases remained unmatched. The CDR3 bases are TGTGCCACCAGTGATCCTCAGACAGGGGGTGCAGATACGCAGTATTTT. Amino acid sequence: CATSDPQTGGADTQYF.

The chain links TRBV4-1 to TRBJ1-4, with unresolved D. This CDR3 comprises 12 residues. Germline assignment: CDR1 MGHRA and CDR2 YSYEKL. Trimming left V 4 bases short and J 14 bases short, with 14 bases between. The DNA for the CDR3 is TGCGCCAGCAGCCCCCCGACCGACATTCTGTTTTTT. Amino acid sequence: CASSPPTDILFF.

The CDR3 loop reads CASSGALETQYF. The CDR3, as DNA: TGTGCCAGCAGTGGCGCCCTCGAGACCCAGTACTTC. The chain is built from TRBV2 and TRBJ2-5, with D unresolved. Germline CDR1 SNHLY, CDR2 FYNNEI. V was cut by 4 bases and J by 5 bases, with 8 bases left in between. The CDR3 spans 12 residues.

This CDR3 reads CASSSQGATNEKLFF. In DNA form, the CDR3 reads TGTGCCAGCAGTTCCCAGGGGGCAACTAATGAAAAACTGTTTTTT. V gene TRBV27 combines with J gene TRBJ1-4; 7 bases map to TRBD1. The V gene's germline CDR1 is MNHEY and CDR2 SMNVEV (reference sequence). V lost 4 bases to trimming and J lost 0 bases; unmatched junction nucleotides: 2. The CDR3 consists of 15 residues.

The chain carries TRBV7-9 and TRBJ2-5; TRBD2 aligns across 13 bases. The germline V gene encodes CDR1 SEHNR and CDR2 FQNEAQ (reference sequence). The CDR3 runs to 15 residues. J lost 5 bases, V lost 5 bases, and 5 bases had no gene match. The CDR3, as DNA: TGTGCCAGCAGCCCAGGACTAGCGGGAGCGGAGACCCAGTACTTC. It encodes CASSPGLAGAETQYF. Looking up the rest from reference TRBV7-9 and TRBJ2-5 gives the full variable domain: DTGVSQNPRHKITKRGQNVTFRCDPISEHNRLYWYRQTLGQGPEFLTYFQNEAQLEKSRLLSDRFSAERPKGSFSTLEIQRTEQGDSAMYLCASSPGLAGAETQYFGPGTRLLVL.

The chain joins TRBV19 to TRBJ2-3; 9 positions match TRBD2. The V gene's germline CDR1 is LNHDA and CDR2 SQIVND (reference sequence). This CDR3 contains 14 residues. J was trimmed by 6 bases and V by 6 bases; bases with no gene match: 7. CDR3 residues: CASRTSGTRDTQYF. CDR3 nucleotides: TGTGCCAGTAGGACTAGCGGTACGCGGGATACGCAGTATTTT.

The V gene is TRBV28, the J gene TRBJ2-1; 8 nucleotides agree with TRBD1. The J segment lost 6 bases and the V segment lost 7 bases, leaving 11 bases of the junction unmatched. The CDR3 has 15 residues. Looked up from germline, CDR1 is MDHEN and CDR2 is SYDVKM. The CDR3 loop is CASIPSSGQVNEQFF. CDR3 bases: TGTGCCAGCATCCCTTCGTCGGGACAGGTCAATGAGCAGTTCTTC.

The rearrangement joins TRBV24-1 to TRBJ2-1; the D gene is possibly TRBD1 (6 bases). From germline, CDR1 is KGHDR and CDR2 SFDVKD. CDR3 length equals 17 residues. V gave up 1 base and J gave up 4 bases, with 16 bases separating them. CDR3 protein: CATSDFKTGFDYNEQFF. The CDR3 nucleotides read TGTGCCACCAGTGATTTTAAAACAGGGTTTGATTACAATGAGCAGTTCTTC.

The CDR3: CASSPWGVTSTDTQYF. As DNA, the CDR3 is TGCGCCAGCAGCCCCTGGGGGGTTACTAGCACAGATACGCAGTATTTT. The chain links TRBV5-1 to TRBJ2-3, with D maybe TRBD2 (6 bases). Germline loops: CDR1 SGHRS, CDR2 YFSETQ. V lost 4 bases, J lost 0 bases, and 15 bases lay in between. The CDR3 loop spans 16 amino acids.

The rearrangement joins TRBV19 to TRBJ1-2; tentatively, D is TRBD1 (5 bases). The CDR3 has 15 residues. V was clipped by 3 bases and J by 8 bases, with 19 bases between them. Germline V gene data show CDR1 as LNHDA and CDR2 as SQIVND (reference sequence). The CDR3 loop reads CASSISPDTSGGYTF. The CDR3, as DNA: TGTGCCAGTAGTATCTCCCCGGACACTTCAGGGGGCTACACCTTC.

With regard to this clone: The sample carries other DNA sequences with the same CDR3. The J gene is TRBJ2-5, the V gene TRBV4-1; tentatively, D is TRBD2 (6 bases). The germline V gene encodes CDR1 MGHRA and CDR2 YSYEKL. V was clipped by 1 base and J by 5 bases, with 11 bases between them. CDR3 size: 14 residues. The CDR3 DNA follows: TGCGCCAGCAGCCAAGCGGGTGGGAGGGAGACCCAGTACTTC. It yields the protein CASSQAGGRETQYF.

This clone has just a few counts. V usage is TRBV27 and J usage is TRBJ1-6; D unclear. Per germline, CDR1 MNHEY and CDR2 SMNVEV (reference sequence). The germline V and J ends were trimmed by 3 bases and 2 bases, with 8 bases remaining between them. The CDR3 contains 15 residues. The chain's CDR3 is CASSLLSPYNSPLHF. In nucleotides, the CDR3 is TGTGCCAGCAGTTTGTTGAGCCCCTATAATTCACCCCTCCACTTT.

The chain employs TRBV3-1 (or the pseudogene TRBV3-2) and TRBJ1-2; a possible D gene is TRBD1 (6 bases). The germline V and J ends were trimmed by 3 bases and 6 bases, with 11 bases remaining between them. The CDR3 extends over 13 amino acids. The germline V gene encodes CDR1 LGHDT and CDR2 YNNKEL (reference sequence). The CDR3 loop reads CASSQYYRDGYTF. As DNA, the CDR3 is TGTGCCAGCAGCCAGTACTACAGGGATGGCTACACCTTC.

The chain recombines TRBV23-1 with TRBJ2-7; 10 positions agree with TRBD2. TRBV23-1 belongs to the ORF category, with a function that is uncertain. This CDR3 is built from 16 residues. V gave up 7 bases and J gave up 4 bases; unmatched junction bases: 13. CDR3 loop: CASTPITLAGAYEQYF. DNA for the CDR3: TGCGCCAGCACCCCCATTACCCTAGCGGGAGCATACGAGCAGTACTTC.

This clone has a single count. The chain employs TRBV24-1 and TRBJ1-4; 10 nucleotides line up with TRBD1. Per germline, CDR1 KGHDR and CDR2 SFDVKD. This CDR3 has 16 residues. V trimming: 5 bases; J trimming: 2 bases; junction bases outside the gene matches: 4. The CDR3 region has the DNA TGTGCCACCAGTGTGGACAGGGGGTGGACTAATGAAAAACTGTTTTTT. This encodes CATSVDRGWTNEKLFF.

The chain joins TRBV7-9 to TRBJ1-4; D might be TRBD1 (6 bases). The CDR3 sequence is 13 residues long. From germline, CDR1 is SEHNR and CDR2 FQNEAQ (reference sequence). V dropped 8 bases and J dropped 8 bases, with 15 bases sitting between them. CDR3 in amino acids: CASAQGQGEKLFF. The CDR3 nucleotides read TGTGCCAGCGCCCAGGGGCAAGGCGAAAAACTGTTTTTT.

The chain is built from TRBV19 and TRBJ1-1; TRBD1 matches 9 bases. The trim removed 9 bases at V and 3 bases at J, leaving 8 bases unmatched. The CDR3 is 14 amino acids. Germline CDR1 reads LNHDA; CDR2 reads SQIVND (reference sequence). The CDR3: CASSQQGADTEAFF. The CDR3 nucleotides are TGTGCCAGCAGCCAACAGGGGGCCGACACTGAAGCTTTCTTT.

The J gene is TRBJ2-7, the V gene TRBV6-1, with TRBD2 as a possible D gene (7 bases). This CDR3 has 16 residues. Per the germline V gene, CDR1 is MNHNS and CDR2 is SASEGT. Trimming left V 4 bases short and J 1 base short, with 17 bases between. Here the CDR3 DNA reads TGTGCCAGCAGTGTTGATAGGGGGGGCGCTTCCTACGAGCAGTACTTC. Amino acids: CASSVDRGGASYEQYF.

The rearrangement joins TRBV5-4 to TRBJ1-2; TRBD1 aligns across 10 bases. Per the germline V gene, CDR1 is SGHNT and CDR2 is YYREEE (reference sequence). The CDR3 spans 13 residues. Trimming removed 4 bases from V and 8 bases from J; junction bases left unmatched: 5. The CDR3 loop is CASSPWTGGGYTF. Here the CDR3 DNA reads TGTGCCAGCAGCCCATGGACAGGGGGGGGCTACACCTTC.

The J gene is TRBJ2-7, the V gene TRBV7-9; tentatively, D is TRBD2 (5 bases). Germline V gives CDR1 SEHNR, CDR2 FQNEAQ (reference sequence). V was pared by 5 bases and J by 5 bases, with 10 bases between. The CDR3 length is 12 residues. As DNA, the CDR3 is TGTGCCAGCAGCCGAACTAGGGACGAGCAGTACTTC. This codes for CASSRTRDEQYF.

The chain employs TRBV30 and TRBJ1-2; a possible D gene is TRBD1 (6 bases). Germline CDR1 GTSNPN, CDR2 SVGIG (reference sequence). CDR3 size: 15 residues. V lost 2 bases to trimming and J lost 0 bases, with 13 bases between them. The CDR3 loop is CAWSTFRDTNYGYTF. The CDR3 DNA sequence: TGTGCCTGGAGTACCTTCCGGGACACTAACTATGGCTACACCTTC.

This clone was seen a handful of times. The CDR3 sequence is CASSRSGSSYEQYF. The CDR3 nucleotides are TGTGCCAGCAGTCGAAGCGGGAGTTCCTACGAGCAGTACTTC. The chain has TRBV6-2 or TRBV6-3 and TRBJ2-7, with 8 bases fitting TRBD2. Trimming cost V 5 bases and J 1 base; bases outside gene matches: 4. Germline V gene data show CDR1 as MNHEY and CDR2 as SVGEGT. The CDR3 contains 14 residues.

The chain is built from TRBV30 and TRBJ1-5; the D is unclear. The CDR3 is made up of 15 amino acids. Trimming pared 2 bases from V and 1 base from J, leaving 12 bases between. In germline, CDR1 is GTSNPN, CDR2 SVGIG (reference sequence). The CDR3 sequence: CAWSPPNFSNQPQHF. CDR3 in DNA: TGTGCCTGGAGTCCCCCGAACTTCAGCAATCAGCCCCAGCATTTT.

This sequence joins TRBV15 and TRBJ1-1; D is undetermined. The V gene lost 6 bases and the J gene lost 0 bases, with 5 bases spanning the gap. The germline V gene has CDR1 LNHNV and CDR2 YYDKDF (reference sequence). CDR3 size: 12 residues. CDR3 amino acids: CATSLMNTEAFF. The CDR3 nucleotides are TGTGCCACCAGTCTTATGAACACTGAAGCTTTCTTT. Supplemented by reference TRBV15 and TRBJ1-1, the full variable domain reads DAMVIQNPRYQVTQFGKPVTLSCSQTLNHNVMYWYQQKSSQAPKLLFHYYDKDFNNEADTPDNFQSRRPNTSFCFLDIRSPGLGDTAMYLCATSLMNTEAFFGQGTRLTVV.

The gene calls are TRBV2 and TRBJ1-5; the D is unclear. From germline, CDR1 is SNHLY and CDR2 FYNNEI. The CDR3 sequence is 13 residues long. Trimming took 8 bases from V and 2 from J, leaving 10 bases between them. CDR3 residues: CASGSRGNQPQHF. As DNA, the CDR3 is TGTGCCAGCGGTTCGAGGGGCAATCAGCCCCAGCATTTT.

The chain is built from TRBV4-1 and TRBJ1-4; TRBD1 is a possible D gene (6 bases). From germline, CDR1 is MGHRA and CDR2 YSYEKL. With 5 bases removed from V and 5 bases from J, the gap between germline ends came to 12 bases. The CDR3 is 14 residues long. CDR3 in amino acids: CASSTRGRNEKLFF. The CDR3 DNA reads as TGCGCCAGCAGCACCAGGGGTCGGAATGAAAAACTGTTTTTT.